Each of the 18 T cell receptor beta chains below was sequenced from the same sample in a study of OX40 agonist ivuxolimab in advanced cancers. Profiling relied on immunoSEQ multiplex PCR, and the TCRdb table lists in-frame clones only, not all of them. The data contain tens of thousands of clones, around 76% of them singletons. The specimen was CD4+ or CD8+ T cells sorted from blood, collected in a trial of the OX40 agonist ivuxolimab. The receptors come from an adult with an advanced solid tumor such as melanoma, head and neck, liver or kidney cancer.

This rearrangement joins TRBV11-2 to TRBJ2-5; no clear D. The germline V gene has CDR1 SGHAT and CDR2 FQNNGV. The CDR3 contains 15 residues. V lost 3 bases to trimming and J lost 0 bases, with 11 bases between them. CDR3 in amino acids: CASSFGFPHQETQYF. CDR3 coding DNA: TGTGCCAGCAGCTTCGGGTTCCCGCACCAAGAGACCCAGTACTTC.

The chain carries TRBV7-2 and TRBJ2-7; weak D call: TRBD1 (6 bases). Germline V gives CDR1 SGHTA, CDR2 FQGNSA. V lost 6 bases and J 4 bases, leaving 16 bases between the germline ends. This CDR3 region has 14 residues. CDR3 DNA: TGTGCCAGCAGTGGGCCGGGACAAGAATACGAGCAGTACTTC. Amino acid sequence: CASSGPGQEYEQYF.

In its sample, this clone was seen once. The chain recombines TRBV28 with TRBJ1-5, with D possibly TRBD1 on 5 matching bases. Trimming pared 5 bases from V and 5 bases from J, leaving 13 bases between. Germline lookup yields CDR1 MDHEN and CDR2 SYDVKM. CDR3 size: 14 residues. The CDR3 DNA follows: TGTGCCAGCAGTGGAAGGGGTTTTGATCAGCCCCAGCATTTT. It codes for CASSGRGFDQPQHF.

This rearrangement joins TRBV6-5 to TRBJ1-2; no clear D. V lost 4 bases to trimming and J lost 2 bases, with 8 bases between them. The CDR3 runs to 13 residues. The germline gives CDR1 MNHEY, CDR2 SVGAGI. For the CDR3, the DNA is TGTGCCAGCAGTTCCACCCTGAACTATGGCTACACCTTC. Its protein is CASSSTLNYGYTF.

This sequence joins TRBV6-4 and TRBJ2-5; TRBD1 might be the D (5 bases). The CDR3 consists of 13 residues. Germline V gene lookup returns CDR1 MRHNA and CDR2 SNTAGT. The V gene lost 2 bases and the J gene lost 5 bases, with 9 bases spanning the gap. CDR3 loop: CASSDRGRETQYF. As DNA, the CDR3 is TGTGCCAGCAGTGACAGGGGTCGGGAGACCCAGTACTTC.

The CDR3 sequence: CASSYMDRAEQYF. Here the CDR3 DNA reads TGTGCCAGCAGTTATATGGACAGGGCCGAGCAGTACTTC. This chain joins TRBV6-5 and TRBJ2-7, with 8 bases identical to TRBD1. This CDR3 contains 13 residues. V shed 3 bases, J shed 6 bases, and the junction held 4 bases outside the gene matches. Germline CDR1 is MNHEY and CDR2 is SVGAGI.

V usage is TRBV7-9 and J usage is TRBJ2-1; TRBD2 agrees at 7 bases. The ends lost 5 bases at V and 4 bases at J; junction bases unmatched: 14. Per germline, CDR1 SEHNR and CDR2 FQNEAQ (reference sequence). CDR3 length equals 17 residues. The CDR3, as DNA: TGTGCCAGCAGCCTCCCTCTAAGGCGGGAGAGATACAATGAGCAGTTCTTC. Its translation is CASSLPLRRERYNEQFF.

This rearrangement joins TRBV2 to TRBJ2-5; 7 bases match TRBD2. Per germline, CDR1 SNHLY and CDR2 FYNNEI. The length of the CDR3 is 15 residues. V was pared by 2 bases and J by 4 bases, with 7 bases of the junction left unmatched. The DNA of the CDR3 is TGTGCCAGCAGTGAAACGGGTCTAGCGGTAGAGACCCAGTACTTC. Translating gives CASSETGLAVETQYF.

This CDR3 is CASWAGTGDYEQYF. CDR3 nucleotides: TGTGCCAGCTGGGCCGGGACAGGGGACTACGAGCAGTACTTC. The V and J genes are TRBV28 and TRBJ2-7; TRBD1 matches at 10 bases. Germline V gene data show CDR1 as MDHEN and CDR2 as SYDVKM. J was trimmed by 3 bases and V by 8 bases; bases with no gene match: 7. CDR3 length: 14 residues.

V gene TRBV6-6 combines with J gene TRBJ1-5; 8 bases map to TRBD1. The CDR3 is 16 amino acids. Germline-derived CDR1 and CDR2 are MNHNY and SVGAGI (reference sequence). Trimming at V came to 4 bases and at J to 1 base, leaving 6 bases not matched to a gene. This chain's CDR3 is CASSSAGGVSNQPQHF. CDR3 sequence (DNA): TGTGCCAGCAGTTCAGCAGGGGGCGTGAGCAATCAGCCCCAGCATTTT.

The chain couples TRBV5-1 to TRBJ2-7; tentatively, D is TRBD1 (5 bases). Deletions cut 0 bases from V and 5 bases from J, with 15 bases between. The CDR3 contains 15 residues. Germline loops: CDR1 SGHRS, CDR2 YFSETQ. The CDR3 region is CASSLVAGSAHEQYF. The CDR3 bases are TGCGCCAGCAGCTTGGTGGCAGGGTCTGCTCACGAGCAGTACTTC. The variable domain in full, with the rest retrieved from reference TRBV5-1 and TRBJ2-7, is KAGVTQTPRYLIKTRGQQVTLSCSPISGHRSVSWYQQTPGQGLQFLFEYFSETQRNKGNFPGRFSGRQFSNSRSEMNVSTLELGDSALYLCASSLVAGSAHEQYFGPGTRLTVT.

The rearrangement links TRBV19 to TRBJ1-1, with D hard to call. Germline CDR1 reads LNHDA; CDR2 reads SQIVND (reference sequence). Trimming cost V 6 bases and J 1 base, with 9 bases left between them. The CDR3 runs 13 residues. The CDR3 spells CASSRRENTEAFF. Written as DNA, the CDR3 is TGTGCCAGTAGCCGTAGGGAGAACACTGAAGCTTTCTTT.

The chain joins TRBV19 to TRBJ2-5; a weak D match, TRBD1 (6 bases). TRBJ2-7 matches the DNA end more closely, so the J call is doubtful. Germline lookup yields CDR1 LNHDA and CDR2 SQIVND (reference sequence). The CDR3 covers 15 residues. The CDR3, as DNA: TGTGCCAGTAGTACGAGCAGCAGGGGCCAGTACGAGCAGTACTTC. It encodes CASSTSSRGQYEQYF.

The CDR3 is CASSSGPLRESQFF. CDR3 nucleotide sequence: TGTGCCAGCAGTTCGGGACCCTTGAGGGAAAGTCAGTTCTTC. This chain uses TRBV28 with TRBJ2-1; tentatively, D is TRBD1 or TRBD2 (5 bases each). V was trimmed by 4 bases and J by 13 bases, leaving 20 bases between them. Germline CDR1 MDHEN, CDR2 SYDVKM. This CDR3 has 14 amino acids.

The chain links TRBV19 to TRBJ1-6; D remains ambiguous. From germline, CDR1 is LNHDA and CDR2 SQIVND (reference sequence). The CDR3 covers 15 residues. Trimming shortened V by 10 bases and J by 0 bases, and 13 bases separated the two germline ends. This CDR3 is CANEGCSSYNSPLHF. The CDR3 region has the DNA TGTGCCAATGAGGGCTGCAGCTCCTATAATTCACCCCTCCACTTT.

The chain uses TRBV2 and TRBJ2-3; 9 nucleotides align to TRBD2. The CDR3 is made up of 15 amino acids. The J segment lost 8 bases and the V segment lost 7 bases, leaving 13 bases of the junction unmatched. Germline CDR1 reads SNHLY; CDR2 reads FYNNEI. The CDR3 DNA sequence: TGTGCCAGCAAAGGAGGGGCTAGCGGGATGGGTACGCAGTATTTT. This codes for CASKGGASGMGTQYF.

The chain links TRBV5-4 to TRBJ2-7, with D tentatively TRBD2 (5 bases). Trimming took 0 bases from V and 5 from J, leaving 15 bases between them. The CDR3 spans 15 residues. Germline CDR1 is SGHNT and CDR2 is YYREEE (reference sequence). The CDR3 region is CASSLAAGLENEQYF. As DNA, the CDR3 is TGTGCCAGCAGCTTGGCGGCGGGCCTGGAGAACGAGCAGTACTTC.

This chain links TRBV2 with TRBJ2-7; TRBD1 matches at 7 bases. V was pared by 3 bases and J by 0 bases, with 2 bases of the junction left unmatched. Germline V CDR1 and CDR2: SNHLY, FYNNEI. This CDR3 is 14 amino acids long. The CDR3 DNA follows: TGTGCCAGCAGTGACGCAGGGGGCTCCTACGAGCAGTACTTC. Encoded protein: CASSDAGGSYEQYF.